This entry lists 15 T cell receptor beta chains sequenced from one sample in a study of beta chain features in type 1 diabetes. Sequenced material consisted of expressed TCRB transcripts (all of the isolated RNA was reverse transcribed). Sequenced by immunoSEQ multiplex PCR; TCRdb stores in-frame clones only, minus some. The sample comprises under 800,000 clones, about 16% of which are singletons, and approximately 0.093% rests with the top ten. Sequences were obtained from naive CD4+ T cells from blood. Source of these receptors: a man aged 18 to 29 in good health.

This chain uses TRBV18 with TRBJ1-4, with D hard to call. This CDR3 has 15 amino acids. Germline CDR1 KGHSH, CDR2 LQKENI. V was clipped by 5 bases and J by 6 bases, with 16 bases between them. The CDR3 here is CASSTPGSRHEKLFF. The CDR3 coding sequence is TGTGCCAGCTCAACTCCGGGATCGCGGCATGAAAAACTGTTTTTT. Full variable domain (remainder filled in from reference TRBV18 and TRBJ1-4): NAGVMQNPRHLVRRRGQEARLRCSPMKGHSHVYWYRQLPEEGLKFMVYLQKENIIDESGMPKERFSAEFPKEGPSILRIQQVVRGDSAAYFCASSTPGSRHEKLFFGSGTQLSVL.

The chain recombines TRBV27 with TRBJ2-7; 8 bases agree with TRBD1. Germline V CDR1 and CDR2: MNHEY, SMNVEV (reference sequence). V dropped 6 bases and J dropped 2; count of bases not matched to a gene: 3. CDR3 length: 13 residues. This CDR3 reads CASRQTGAYEQYF. The DNA of the CDR3 is TGTGCCAGCAGGCAGACAGGGGCCTACGAGCAGTACTTC.

The genes are TRBV6-1 and TRBJ2-7; 9 bases agree with TRBD2. Per germline, CDR1 MNHNS and CDR2 SASEGT. The CDR3 extends over 14 amino acids. With 9 bases clipped from V and 3 bases from J, the junction kept 9 bases outside the gene matches. The CDR3: CASIASGTFYEQYF. The CDR3, as DNA: TGTGCCAGTATTGCTAGCGGGACCTTCTACGAGCAGTACTTC.

The chain combines TRBV19 with TRBJ2-3; either TRBD1 or TRBD2 may fit D (5 bases each). V was clipped by 5 bases and J by 8 bases, with 17 bases between them. CDR3 length: 14 amino acids. CDR1 is LNHDA, CDR2 SQIVND, per germline (reference sequence). CDR3 in amino acids: CASSPRRLGTTQYF. CDR3 sequence (DNA): TGTGCCAGTAGTCCCCGTCGGCTGGGGACTACGCAGTATTTT.

The genes are TRBV7-2 and TRBJ2-1; 12 bases are a match to TRBD2. The ends lost 4 bases at V and 7 bases at J; junction bases unmatched: 11. From germline, CDR1 is SGHTA and CDR2 FQGNSA. CDR3 length equals 17 residues. Here the CDR3 DNA reads TGTGCCAGCAGCTACATCATAACTAGCGGGAGGAGGAATGAGCAGTTCTTC. It specifies CASSYIITSGRRNEQFF.

This clone was picked up a small number of times. The chain employs TRBV4-1 and TRBJ2-2; 9 bases match TRBD2. The CDR3 loop spans 15 amino acids. CDR1 is MGHRA, CDR2 YSYEKL, per germline. Trimming took 4 bases from V and 3 from J; bases not matched to a gene: 3. CDR3 sequence: CASSRTSADTGELFF. Written as DNA, the CDR3 is TGCGCCAGCAGCCGGACTAGCGCGGACACCGGGGAGCTGTTTTTT.

This clone has just a few counts. The V and J genes are TRBV5-4 and TRBJ1-4, with a tentative D call TRBD1 (6 bases). CDR3 size: 15 residues. Germline V gene lookup returns CDR1 SGHNT and CDR2 YYREEE (reference sequence). Trimming pared 4 bases from V and 1 base from J, leaving 11 bases between. As DNA, the CDR3 is TGTGCCAGCAGCCTCACCAGGGGAACTAATGAAAAACTGTTTTTT. Amino acid sequence: CASSLTRGTNEKLFF.

The chain's CDR3 is CASSKRAGTNTYEQYF. The CDR3 bases are TGTGCCAGCAGTAAACGGGCCGGGACTAATACCTACGAGCAGTACTTC. The chain carries TRBV7-3 and TRBJ2-7; 7 bases align to TRBD2. The J segment lost 2 bases and the V segment lost 6 bases, leaving 13 bases of the junction unmatched. Germline values: CDR1 SGHTA, CDR2 FQGTGA. CDR3 size: 16 residues.

The chain is built from TRBV5-1 and TRBJ1-4, with TRBD1 matching 8 bases. The CDR3 spans 15 residues. CDR1 is SGHRS, CDR2 YFSETQ, per germline. The J segment lost 8 bases and the V segment lost 0 bases, leaving 6 bases of the junction unmatched. The CDR3 bases are TGCGCCAGCAGCTTGGCGCAGGGGGCGAGCGAAAAACTGTTTTTT. Translating gives CASSLAQGASEKLFF. The full variable domain, completed using reference TRBV5-1 and TRBJ1-4, is KAGVTQTPRYLIKTRGQQVTLSCSPISGHRSVSWYQQTPGQGLQFLFEYFSETQRNKGNFPGRFSGRQFSNSRSEMNVSTLELGDSALYLCASSLAQGASEKLFFGSGTQLSVL.

The chain couples TRBV2 to TRBJ1-5; a weak D match, TRBD1 (6 bases). V lost 4 bases to trimming and J lost 2 bases, with 9 bases between them. CDR1 is SNHLY, CDR2 FYNNEI, per germline. The CDR3 runs 14 residues. CDR3 sequence: CASSGGRGNQPQHF. CDR3 in DNA: TGTGCCAGCAGTGGGGGGCGGGGCAATCAGCCCCAGCATTTT.

The rearrangement links TRBV10-2 to TRBJ2-6; a possible D gene is TRBD2 (6 bases). CDR1 WSHSY and CDR2 SAAADI come from the germline V gene. The CDR3 runs to 13 residues. With 10 bases removed from V and 1 base from J, the gap between germline ends came to 8 bases. The CDR3 sequence is CATRESGANVLTF. The CDR3 DNA reads as TGCGCCACCCGGGAGTCTGGGGCCAACGTCCTGACTTTC.

CDR3 loop: CASTRKGVQNEAFF. CDR3 in DNA: TGCGCCAGCACCCGGAAGGGGGTACAGAATGAAGCTTTCTTT. The chain recombines TRBV5-1 with TRBJ1-1; D possibly corresponds to TRBD1 (6 bases). From germline, CDR1 is SGHRS and CDR2 YFSETQ. The CDR3 spans 14 residues. The V gene lost 6 bases and the J gene lost 7 bases, with 19 bases spanning the gap.

The genes are TRBV28 and TRBJ2-1, with D perhaps TRBD2 (7 bases). The ends were cut back, 10 bases at V and 7 bases at J, with 17 bases in the middle. Looked up from germline, CDR1 is MDHEN and CDR2 is SYDVKM. CDR3 size: 13 residues. The CDR3 DNA reads as TGTGCCACAGCACGGGGGGCGCGTAATGAGCAGTTCTTC. Its translation: CATARGARNEQFF.

The V and J genes are TRBV5-1 and TRBJ2-2; TRBD1 aligns across 7 bases. The CDR3 runs to 14 residues. The J segment lost 6 bases and the V segment lost 1 base, leaving 3 bases of the junction unmatched. CDR1 is SGHRS and CDR2 is YFSETQ in the germline V gene. The CDR3 region is CASSLKGGPGELFF. CDR3 coding DNA: TGCGCCAGCAGCTTGAAAGGGGGCCCCGGGGAGCTGTTTTTT. Using reference TRBV5-1 and TRBJ2-2 for the parts outside the CDR3, the full variable domain is KAGVTQTPRYLIKTRGQQVTLSCSPISGHRSVSWYQQTPGQGLQFLFEYFSETQRNKGNFPGRFSGRQFSNSRSEMNVSTLELGDSALYLCASSLKGGPGELFFGEGSRLTVL.

This clone came up a few times. This chain joins TRBV2 and TRBJ2-2; D ambiguous. The CDR3 runs to 13 residues. Germline V gene lookup returns CDR1 SNHLY and CDR2 FYNNEI. Between the trimmed V and J ends, which lost 4 bases and 7 bases, there was a span of 10 bases. The CDR3 is CASSVTVFGELFF. The CDR3 nucleotides read TGTGCCAGCAGTGTTACGGTTTTCGGGGAGCTGTTTTTT.